This T cell receptor (beta chain) was captured in a study of cytomegalovirus exposure and HLA in healthy donors. Study in general: In a previous analysis, 100 million to 140 million unique TCR beta sequences were found from 170 million or so T cells.

Study-wide findings and caveats: The sole available immune exposure information was CMV serostatus. Owing to their indistinguishability, certain V segments, notably TRBV6-2 and TRBV6-3, were excluded. With later analysis, a missense DCLRE1C variant became linked to TCR beta V- and J-gene trimming.

It was with 60 Vbeta and 13 Jbeta primers that the PCR ran. Clones were sequenced by immunoSEQ multiplex PCR, and TCRdb holds only the in-frame ones, with some missing. The repertoire includes under 200,000 clones, approximately 75% of them detected once, and about 4% sits in the top ten. This CDR3 has 14 residues. The V gene's germline CDR1 is SQVTM and CDR2 ANQGSEA. J lost 0 bases, V lost 4 bases, and 4 bases had no gene match. In the case of this clone: Its antigen is not identified.

Sequenced material: PBMCs. The V gene is TRBV29-1, the J gene TRBJ2-3, with TRBD2 identical over 7 bases. The sequence was obtained from a man aged 25-40 years in good health and CMV-seropositive. The DNA of the CDR3 is TGCAGCGTTGGTAAGCGGGGAAGCACAGATACGCAGTATTTT. It encodes CSVGKRGSTDTQYF.